This T cell receptor (beta chain) emerged from a study of blood T cells in healthy people across ages. The study's findings and limits: When set beside aged donors, long-lived donors presented more naive CD4+ cells and higher diversity.

This clonotype was counted between two and nine times. Its matching antigen is unknown. Donors were healthy Caucasian individuals from Russia aged about 6 to 90. Isolated per sample were at least 7 million PBMCs. The second PCR ran about 6 to 12 cycles with a sample-barcoded 5' primer and J-beta primers. Each CDR3 protein gets one entry after TCRdb re-called the 5' RACE reads with MiXCR. The sample lists approximately 850,000 distinct CDR3 sequences; 58% were seen once. The TCR comes from a man younger than 40 in good health. The sequenced sample consisted of blood.

CDR3 DNA sequence: TGTGCCAGCAGCCACCCTGGAGAGTACTACGAGCAGTACTTC. This codes for CASSHPGEYYEQYF. The chain employs TRBV7-9 and TRBJ2-7; D is unclear. CDR1 SEHNR and CDR2 FQNEAQ come from the germline V gene (reference sequence). Trimming cost V 5 bases and J 3 bases, with 14 bases left between them. The CDR3 is 14 residues long. Supplemented by reference TRBV7-9 and TRBJ2-7, the full variable domain reads DTGVSQNPRHKITKRGQNVTFRCDPISEHNRLYWYRQTLGQGPEFLTYFQNEAQLEKSRLLSDRFSAERPKGSFSTLEIQRTEQGDSAMYLCASSHPGEYYEQYFGPGTRLTVT.